This TCR beta chain was recovered during a study of blood T cell repertoires in COVID-19. Overall study: Samples of COVID-19 (acute and convalescent) were obtained from the United States, Italy and Spain. PBMCs, B-cell-depleted T cells, or T cells provided the cDNA or gDNA that made up the material.

Germline assignment: CDR1 LNHNV and CDR2 YYDKDF (reference sequence). CDR3 length equals 15 residues. Trimming shortened V by 0 bases and J by 0 bases, and 6 bases separated the two germline ends. Original data processing: Amplification of reference gene primers provided the estimated nucleated cell counts. Generated by immunoSEQ multiplex PCR, the TCRdb table keeps only in-frame clones and is missing some. The D gene and trimming were derived from the DNA, and the V and J assignments and clone size from that table. The sample records about 92,000 clones, around 80% being singletons. The receptor comes from a man aged 45 to 65 who had recovered from COVID-19. Sequencing was performed on peripheral blood. The rearrangement joins TRBV15 to TRBJ1-5; D ambiguous. The CDR3 DNA follows: TGTGCCACCAGCAGAGAACAGTATAGCAATCAGCCCCAGCATTTT. This codes for CATSREQYSNQPQHF.